Listed here is a single TCR beta chain. Antigen unknown. The data were taken from a study of T cells in localized non-small cell lung cancer. This CDR3 is 16 amino acids long. Trimming at V came to 1 base and at J to 5 bases, leaving 10 bases not matched to a gene. The germline V gene encodes CDR1 SQVTM and CDR2 ANQGSEA. Repertoires were generated with immunoSEQ multiplex PCR, while TCRdb's copy carries only in-frame clones and drops some. Of 90,000 or so clones listed, approximately 90% are singletons. Study findings and constraints: Sequence data derive from only one tumor region, so heterogeneity remains possible. Prolonged overall survival went with higher T cell density in the blood. The study found T cell clonality highest in uninvolved adjacent lung, above tumor.

The receptor was isolated from a man aged 40-75 years with stage I squamous cell lung carcinoma. Sequences were derived from peripheral blood, sampled before any cancer treatment. This chain connects TRBV29-1 to TRBJ2-3; 9 nucleotides align to TRBD1. This chain's CDR3 is CSVEGATGGKLDTQYF. The DNA of the CDR3 is TGCAGCGTTGAAGGAGCGACAGGGGGTAAATTAGATACGCAGTATTTT.